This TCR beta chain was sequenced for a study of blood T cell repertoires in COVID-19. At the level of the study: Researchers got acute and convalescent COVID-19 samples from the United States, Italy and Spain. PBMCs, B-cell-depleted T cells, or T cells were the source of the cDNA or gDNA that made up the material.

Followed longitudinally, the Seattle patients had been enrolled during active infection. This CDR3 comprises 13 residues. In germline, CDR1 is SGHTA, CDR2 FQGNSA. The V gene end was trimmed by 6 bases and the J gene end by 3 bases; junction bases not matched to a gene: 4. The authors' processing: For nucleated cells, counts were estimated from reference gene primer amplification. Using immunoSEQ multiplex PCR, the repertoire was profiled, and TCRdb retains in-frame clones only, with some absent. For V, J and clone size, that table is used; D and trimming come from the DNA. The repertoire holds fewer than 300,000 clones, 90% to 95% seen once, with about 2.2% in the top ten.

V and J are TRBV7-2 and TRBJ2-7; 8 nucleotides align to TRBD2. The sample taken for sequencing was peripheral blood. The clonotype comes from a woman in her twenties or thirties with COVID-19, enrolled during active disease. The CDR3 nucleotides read TGTGCCAGCAGATCAACTAGCGGCTACGAGCAGTACTTC. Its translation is CASRSTSGYEQYF.